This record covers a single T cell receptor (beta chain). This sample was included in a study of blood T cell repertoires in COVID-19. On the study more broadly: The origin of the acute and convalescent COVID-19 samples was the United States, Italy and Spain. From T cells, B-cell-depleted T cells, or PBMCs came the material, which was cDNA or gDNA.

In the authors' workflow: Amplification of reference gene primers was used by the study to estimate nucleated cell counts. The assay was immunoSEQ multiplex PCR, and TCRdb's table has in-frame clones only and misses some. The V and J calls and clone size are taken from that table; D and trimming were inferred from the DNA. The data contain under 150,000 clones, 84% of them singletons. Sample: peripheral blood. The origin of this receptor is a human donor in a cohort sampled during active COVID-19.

The CDR3: CASISGGGEFF. The CDR3 DNA reads TGTGCCAGCATATCGGGCGGGGGGGAGTTCTTC. J is TRBJ2-1 and V is TRBV6-5; TRBD2 aligns across 9 bases. The CDR3 length is 11 residues. CDR1 is MNHEY and CDR2 is SVGAGI in the germline V gene. With 7 bases clipped from V and 14 bases from J, the junction kept 6 bases outside the gene matches.